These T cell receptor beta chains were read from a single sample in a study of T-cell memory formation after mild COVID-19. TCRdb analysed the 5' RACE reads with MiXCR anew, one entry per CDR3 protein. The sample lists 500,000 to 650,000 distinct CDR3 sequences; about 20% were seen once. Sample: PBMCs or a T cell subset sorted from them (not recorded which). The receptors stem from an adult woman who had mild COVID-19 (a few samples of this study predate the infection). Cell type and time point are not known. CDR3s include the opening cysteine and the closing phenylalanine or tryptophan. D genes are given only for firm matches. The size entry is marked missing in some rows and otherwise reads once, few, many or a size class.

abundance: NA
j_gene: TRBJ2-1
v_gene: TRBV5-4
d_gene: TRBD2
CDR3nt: TGTGCCACCAGACTAGCGGGGGGGCAAAATGAGCAGTTCTTC
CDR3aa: CATRLAGGQNEQFF

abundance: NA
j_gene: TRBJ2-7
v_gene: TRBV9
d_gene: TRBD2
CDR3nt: TGTGCCAGCACCCCCCCGGGACTACCCTACGAGCAGTACTTC
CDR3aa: CASTPPGLPYEQYF

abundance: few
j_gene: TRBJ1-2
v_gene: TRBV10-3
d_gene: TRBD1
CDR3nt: TGTGCCATCAGTCCCGACAGGGGAACCTATGGCTACACCTTC
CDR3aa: CAISPDRGTYGYTF

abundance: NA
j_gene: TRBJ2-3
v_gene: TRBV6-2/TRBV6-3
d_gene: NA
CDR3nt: TGTGCCAGTACCGGAAGGGGAGGAAGCACAGATACGCAGTATTTT
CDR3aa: CASTGRGGSTDTQYF

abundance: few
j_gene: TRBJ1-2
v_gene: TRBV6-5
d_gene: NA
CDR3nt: TGTGCCAGCAGCCTGGCGGCAGGAGGGATTCCCTATGGCTACACCTTC
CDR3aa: CASSLAAGGIPYGYTF

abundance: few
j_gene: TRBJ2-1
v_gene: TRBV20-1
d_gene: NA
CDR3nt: TGCAGTGCTAGAGGTCCCCGCGGCTACAATGAGCAGTTCTTC
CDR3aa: CSARGPRGYNEQFF

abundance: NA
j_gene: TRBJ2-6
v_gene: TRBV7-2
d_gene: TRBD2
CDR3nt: TGTGCCAGCAGCTTACGGGGGGTTGGGTCTGGGGCCAACGTCCTGACTTTC
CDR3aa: CASSLRGVGSGANVLTF

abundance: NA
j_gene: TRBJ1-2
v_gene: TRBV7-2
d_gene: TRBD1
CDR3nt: TGTGCCAGCAGCGACGAATGGAAGTCCTTCCAGCCCCAGGGGGCGAATGGCTACACCTTC
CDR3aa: CASSDEWKSFQPQGANGYTF

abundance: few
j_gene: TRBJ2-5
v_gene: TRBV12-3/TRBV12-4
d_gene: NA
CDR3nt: TGTGCCAGCAGTTCTTGGACAGCACAAGAGACCCAGTACTTC
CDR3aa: CASSSWTAQETQYF

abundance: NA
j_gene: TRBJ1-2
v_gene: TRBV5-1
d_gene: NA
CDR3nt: TGCGCCAGCAGCTTGGATTCGCAGGTTGAGGGCTACACCTTC
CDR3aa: CASSLDSQVEGYTF

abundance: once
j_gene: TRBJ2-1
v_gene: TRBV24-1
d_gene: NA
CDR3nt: TGTGCCACCAGTGACCGGACAGGAGGGGTGCAGTTCTTC
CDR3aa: CATSDRTGGVQFF

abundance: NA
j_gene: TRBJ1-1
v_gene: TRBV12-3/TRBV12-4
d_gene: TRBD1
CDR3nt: TGTGCCAGCAGTTGGAGGGGACAGATGAACACTGAAGCTTTCTTT
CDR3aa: CASSWRGQMNTEAFF

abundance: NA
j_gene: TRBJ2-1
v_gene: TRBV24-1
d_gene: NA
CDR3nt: TGTGCCACCAGTGAAGGGTACAATGAGCAGTTCTTC
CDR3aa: CATSEGYNEQFF

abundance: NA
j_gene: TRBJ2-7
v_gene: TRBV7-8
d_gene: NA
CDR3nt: TGTGCCAGCAGCTTAGCGACAGGATCCTCCTACGAGCAGTACTTC
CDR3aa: CASSLATGSSYEQYF

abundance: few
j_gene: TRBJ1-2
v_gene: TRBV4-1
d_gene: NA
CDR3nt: TGCGCCAGCAGCCAAGGGCAGACCCTCTATGGCTACACCTTC
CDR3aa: CASSQGQTLYGYTF

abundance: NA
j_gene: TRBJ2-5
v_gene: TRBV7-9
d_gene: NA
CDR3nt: TGTGCCAGCAGCTTAGAGGACCAAGAGACCCAGTACTTC
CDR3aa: CASSLEDQETQYF

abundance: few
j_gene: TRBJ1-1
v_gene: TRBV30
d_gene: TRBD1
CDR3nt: TGTGCCTGGAGTGTGACAGGGAAGGTCACTGAAGCTTTCTTT
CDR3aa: CAWSVTGKVTEAFF

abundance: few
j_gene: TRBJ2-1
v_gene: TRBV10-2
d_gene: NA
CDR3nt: TGCGCCAGCAGTGTCCTTACGAAGAATGAGCAGTTCTTC
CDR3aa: CASSVLTKNEQFF

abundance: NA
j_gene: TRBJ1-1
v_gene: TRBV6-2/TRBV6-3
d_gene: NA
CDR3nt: TGTGCCAGCAGCATCTCCCAAATGGTCCTAGCAGGAAGGAACACTGAAGCTTTCTTT
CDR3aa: CASSISQMVLAGRNTEAFF

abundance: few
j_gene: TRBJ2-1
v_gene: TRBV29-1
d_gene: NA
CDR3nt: TGCAGCGTTGAGGTAGGGGGCAATGAGCAGTTCTTC
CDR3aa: CSVEVGGNEQFF

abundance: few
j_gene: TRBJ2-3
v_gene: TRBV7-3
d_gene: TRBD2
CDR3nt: TGTGCCAGCAGCTTAACCGGGACTAGCGGGACCTCGGCGCAGTATTTT
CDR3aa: CASSLTGTSGTSAQYF

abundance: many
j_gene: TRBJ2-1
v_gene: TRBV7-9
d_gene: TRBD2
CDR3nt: TGTGCCAGCAGCTTAAGGAGGACTAGCGACAATGAGCAGTTCTTC
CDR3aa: CASSLRRTSDNEQFF

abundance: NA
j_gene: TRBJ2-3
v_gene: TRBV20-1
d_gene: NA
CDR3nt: TGCAGTGCTCCAGGGAAATCTAGCACAGATACGCAGTATTTT
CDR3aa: CSAPGKSSTDTQYF

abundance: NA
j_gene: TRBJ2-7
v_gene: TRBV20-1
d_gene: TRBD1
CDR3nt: TGCAGTGCTAGTGTTCCGGACAGGGGGCAATACGAGCAGTACTTC
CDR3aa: CSASVPDRGQYEQYF

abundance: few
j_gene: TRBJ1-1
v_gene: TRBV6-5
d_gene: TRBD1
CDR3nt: TGTGCCAGCAGCCCGGGACAGGGAGCCACTGAAGCTTTCTTT
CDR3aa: CASSPGQGATEAFF

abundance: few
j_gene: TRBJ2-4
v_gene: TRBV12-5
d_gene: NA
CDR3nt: TGTGCTAGTGAGGGGCAGGGGAAAGGCATTCAGTACTTC
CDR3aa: CASEGQGKGIQYF

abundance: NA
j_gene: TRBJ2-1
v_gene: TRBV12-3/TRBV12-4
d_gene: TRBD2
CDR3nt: TGTGCCAGCAGTTTAGGGACTAGATTCAATGAGCAGTTCTTC
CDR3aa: CASSLGTRFNEQFF

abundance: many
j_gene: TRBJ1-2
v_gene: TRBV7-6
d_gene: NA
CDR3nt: TGTGCCAGCAGCCCCCGGACTGGATATGGCTACACCTTC
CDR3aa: CASSPRTGYGYTF

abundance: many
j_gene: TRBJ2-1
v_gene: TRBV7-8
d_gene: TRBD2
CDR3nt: TGTGCCAGCAGCTTAGGGGCTAGCGGGACCTTCAATGAGCAGTTCTTC
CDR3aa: CASSLGASGTFNEQFF

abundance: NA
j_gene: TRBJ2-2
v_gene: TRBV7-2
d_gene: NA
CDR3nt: TGTGCCAGCAGCACCGGGACTCTCACCGGGGAGCTGTTTTTT
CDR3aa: CASSTGTLTGELFF

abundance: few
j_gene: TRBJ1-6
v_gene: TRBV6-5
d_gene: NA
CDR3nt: TGTGCCAGCAGTTACTCGAGTACGGCCAATTCACCCCTCCACTTT
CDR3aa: CASSYSSTANSPLHF

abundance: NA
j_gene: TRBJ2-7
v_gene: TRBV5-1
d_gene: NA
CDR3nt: TGCGCCAGCAGCTTGGTCATCCGGGCCGATCTCTCCGAGCAGTACTTC
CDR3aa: CASSLVIRADLSEQYF

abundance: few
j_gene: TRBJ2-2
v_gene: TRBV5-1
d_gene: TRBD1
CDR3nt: TGCGCCAGCAGCTCATCCGGGACAGGGACCGGGGAGCTGTTTTTT
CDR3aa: CASSSSGTGTGELFF

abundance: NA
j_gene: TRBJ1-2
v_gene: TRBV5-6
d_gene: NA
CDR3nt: TGTGCCAGCAGAGCGCAGGGGCTTTATGGCTACACCTTC
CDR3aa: CASRAQGLYGYTF

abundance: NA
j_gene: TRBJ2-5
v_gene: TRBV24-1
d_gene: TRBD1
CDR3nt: TGTGCCACCAGTGATCGGGACAGCCAAGAGACCCAGTACTTC
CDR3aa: CATSDRDSQETQYF

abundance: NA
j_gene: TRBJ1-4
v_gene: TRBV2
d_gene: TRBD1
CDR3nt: TGTGCCAGCAGCCCTGGGACAGTTGAAAAACTGTTTTTT
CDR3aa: CASSPGTVEKLFF

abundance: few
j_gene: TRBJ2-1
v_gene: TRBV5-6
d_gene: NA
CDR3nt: TGTGCCAGCAGAAAACAGATGAACAATGAGCAGTTCTTC
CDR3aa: CASRKQMNNEQFF

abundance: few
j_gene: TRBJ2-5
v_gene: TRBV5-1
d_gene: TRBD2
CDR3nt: TGCGCCAGCAGCTTGGTAGAGGCTAGCGGTGGGACCCAGTACTTC
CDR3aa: CASSLVEASGGTQYF

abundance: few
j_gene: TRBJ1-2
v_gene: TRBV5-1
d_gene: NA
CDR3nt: TGCGCCAGCAGCTTGGACCTACTAGGGATTAACTATGGCTACACCTTC
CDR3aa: CASSLDLLGINYGYTF

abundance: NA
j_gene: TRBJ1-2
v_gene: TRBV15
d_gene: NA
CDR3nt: TGTGCCACCAGCAGAGAAAGGAGGGTTAACTATGGCTACACCTTC
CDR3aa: CATSRERRVNYGYTF

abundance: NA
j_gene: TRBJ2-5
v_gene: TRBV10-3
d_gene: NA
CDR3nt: TGTGCCATCAGCGTTCGCCCGCTGGGGGAGACCCAGTACTTC
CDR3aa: CAISVRPLGETQYF

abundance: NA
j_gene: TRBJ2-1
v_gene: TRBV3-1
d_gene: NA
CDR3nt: TGTGCCAGCAGCCGAGGGACTCCCATGGAGGGTGAGCAGTTCTTC
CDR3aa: CASSRGTPMEGEQFF